The entry that follows covers one TCR beta chain sequence. Other nucleotide sequences in the sample specify the same CDR3. This specimen belongs to a study of T cell changes during pregnancy in multiple sclerosis. TCRdb keeps only in-frame clones here, not all; method: immunoSEQ multiplex PCR. Counted here are some 70,000 clones, roughly 90% occurring once; the ten biggest clones make up under 6%. V was clipped by 1 base and J by 1 base, with 5 bases between them. Germline loops: CDR1 MGHRA, CDR2 YSYEKL. The CDR3 covers 13 residues. Sequencing used CD8+ T cells from peripheral blood mononuclear cells, obtained before pregnancy. The chain employs TRBV4-1 and TRBJ2-7, with D hard to call. This sequence originates from a female donor with multiple sclerosis, enrolled in a pregnancy study. The CDR3 DNA follows: TGCGCCAGCAGCCAAGGACTGTCCTACGAGCAGTACTTC. Translation: CASSQGLSYEQYF.